Listed below are T cell receptor beta chains from one sample, sequenced in a study of PD-1 blockade in classical Hodgkin lymphoma. Data came from immunoSEQ multiplex PCR; TCRdb stores just in-frame clones and leaves some out. The sample lists some 150,000 clones, around 84% seen once, with roughly 9.8% in the top ten. Sequenced here: peripheral blood mononuclear cells (PBMCs), sampled before the second cycle of nivolumab. These receptor sequences come from a human donor with classical Hodgkin lymphoma. Each CDR3 is given with its conserved first and last residue. D genes are given only for firm matches. Clone sizes are given selectively: once, few, many, or a class where the clone is expanded.

cdr3_aa	cdr3_nt	clone_size	d_call	v_call	j_call
CASSLGQGLGETQYF	TGTGCCAGCAGCTTAGGACAGGGGCTGGGGGAGACCCAGTACTTC	.	TRBD1	TRBV11-3	TRBJ2-5
CASSFDRGPYEQYF	TGTGCCAGCAGCTTCGATCGAGGCCCCTACGAGCAGTACTTC	.	.	TRBV5-4	TRBJ2-7
CASSSLGGAPTDTQYF	TGTGCCAGCAGTTCACTCGGGGGGGCCCCCACAGATACGCAGTATTTT	.	TRBD2	TRBV6-6	TRBJ2-3
CASSYRAGTYEQYF	TGTGCCAGCAGTTACAGGGCCGGGACCTACGAGCAGTACTTC	.	.	TRBV10-3	TRBJ2-7
CAWSVQGGYEQYF	TGTGCCTGGAGTGTGCAGGGGGGCTACGAGCAGTACTTC	.	.	TRBV30	TRBJ2-7
CASSLLERQVKLNQPQHF	TGTGCCAGCAGTCTATTGGAGCGACAGGTAAAGCTTAATCAGCCCCAGCATTTT	.	.	TRBV27	TRBJ1-5
CSVEKAMNTEAFF	TGCAGCGTTGAAAAGGCTATGAACACTGAAGCTTTCTTT	once	.	TRBV29-1	TRBJ1-1
CAISALSSGNTIYF	TGTGCCATCAGTGCGTTGAGCTCTGGAAACACCATATATTTT	.	.	TRBV10-3	TRBJ1-3
CASSLVGQGPYGYTF	TGTGCCAGCAGCTTGGTTGGACAGGGTCCCTATGGCTACACCTTC	.	TRBD1	TRBV5-6	TRBJ1-2
CASSPPGASGTGELFF	TGTGCCAGCTCACCACCGGGGGCCTCGGGCACCGGGGAGCTGTTTTTT	.	.	TRBV18	TRBJ2-2
CASSYPGTGPYGYTF	TGTGCCAGCAGTTACCCCGGGACAGGCCCCTATGGCTACACCTTC	.	TRBD1	TRBV6-6	TRBJ1-2
CASSLGGGTYNEQFF	TGTGCCAGCAGCTTAGGTGGGGGAACCTACAATGAGCAGTTCTTC	few	.	TRBV11-3	TRBJ2-1
CASSPRQGQGQPQHF	TGTGCCAGCAGCCCACGACAGGGACAGGGGCAGCCCCAGCATTTT	once	TRBD1	TRBV11-2	TRBJ1-5
CASSLGYNQPQHF	TGTGCCAGCAGCTTAGGGTACAATCAGCCCCAGCATTTT	.	.	TRBV7-2	TRBJ1-5
CASSHTGNNEQFF	TGTGCCAGCAGTCACACAGGGAACAATGAGCAGTTCTTC	.	.	TRBV6-5	TRBJ2-1
CASSILAGGAEADTQYF	TGTGCCAGTAGTATCTTGGCGGGGGGAGCAGAGGCAGATACGCAGTATTTT	few	TRBD2	TRBV19	TRBJ2-3
CASSAQGRQPQHF	TGTGCCAGCTCCGCACAGGGAAGGCAGCCCCAGCATTTT	.	.	TRBV7-9	TRBJ1-5
CASSPGLSVMNTEAFF	TGTGCCAGCTCACCGGGGCTTTCCGTCATGAACACTGAAGCTTTCTTT	.	.	TRBV18	TRBJ1-1
CASSFNSGLAGVKFF	TGTGCCAGCAGCTTTAACTCTGGACTAGCGGGAGTTAAGTTCTTC	.	TRBD2	TRBV11-2	TRBJ2-1
CATSRGLAGEWNEQFF	TGTGCCACCAGCAGAGGACTAGCGGGAGAGTGGAATGAGCAGTTCTTC	.	TRBD2	TRBV15	TRBJ2-1
CASSRGPNQPQHF	TGTGCCAGCTCGCGGGGACCCAATCAGCCCCAGCATTTT	few	.	TRBV18	TRBJ1-5
CAISGSTTNTGELFF	TGTGCCATCAGTGGGTCTACTACGAACACCGGGGAGCTGTTTTTT	.	.	TRBV10-3	TRBJ2-2
CASSLATPGLNYGYTF	TGTGCCAGCAGCTTAGCCACTCCGGGGCTGAACTATGGCTACACCTTC	.	.	TRBV7-2	TRBJ1-2
CASSVLGRGNSPLHF	TGTGCCAGCAGCGTATTAGGGCGGGGGAATTCACCCCTCCACTTT	.	.	TRBV9	TRBJ1-6
CASSLTGVGPYEQYF	TGTGCCAGCAGTTTAACAGGGGTCGGCCCCTACGAGCAGTACTTC	.	TRBD1	TRBV27	TRBJ2-7
CASSFGTGRGEQYF	TGCGCCAGCAGCTTCGGGACAGGGAGGGGCGAGCAGTACTTC	.	TRBD1	TRBV5-1	TRBJ2-7
CASSYRESYNSPLHF	TGTGCCAGCAGTTACAGGGAATCCTATAATTCACCCCTCCACTTT	.	.	TRBV6-5	TRBJ1-6
CASSLALGGGHEQFF	TGCGCCAGCAGCTTGGCCCTCGGGGGGGGCCATGAGCAGTTCTTC	.	TRBD2	TRBV5-1	TRBJ2-1
CASRATVTDTQYF	TGTGCCAGCAGGGCCACGGTTACAGATACGCAGTATTTT	.	.	TRBV9	TRBJ2-3
CASSYGENYGYTF	TGTGCCAGCAGTTACGGGGAAAACTATGGCTACACCTTC	.	.	TRBV6-6	TRBJ1-2
CSVEDLTDYGYTF	TGCAGCGTTGAAGATCTAACAGACTATGGCTACACCTTC	.	.	TRBV29-1	TRBJ1-2
CASSFSGGRYNEQFF	TGTGCCAGCAGCTTCAGCGGGGGCAGGTACAATGAGCAGTTCTTC	.	TRBD2	TRBV7-3	TRBJ2-1
CASSKDRVTSGLYEQYF	TGTGCCAGCAGCAAAGATCGGGTGACTAGCGGGCTCTACGAGCAGTACTTC	.	.	TRBV21-1	TRBJ2-7
CASSLWEKLFF	TGTGCCAGCAGTTTATGGGAAAAACTGTTTTTT	few	.	TRBV28	TRBJ1-4
CASRERASFSYEQYF	TGTGCCAGCAGGGAAAGGGCTAGCTTCTCCTACGAGCAGTACTTC	.	.	TRBV6-6	TRBJ2-7
CASNAGLAGGIDTQYF	TGCGCCAGCAATGCGGGACTAGCGGGAGGAATAGATACGCAGTATTTT	.	TRBD2	TRBV10-2	TRBJ2-3
CASSRLGTSANNEQFF	TGCGCCAGCAGCCGATTGGGGACTAGCGCCAACAATGAGCAGTTCTTC	.	TRBD2	TRBV5-1	TRBJ2-1
CASSWGAPGTEAFF	TGTGCCAGCAGCTGGGGGGCGCCGGGAACTGAAGCTTTCTTT	.	.	TRBV5-6	TRBJ1-1
CASRFLGTSRGETQYF	TGCGCCAGCAGGTTCCTCGGGACTAGTCGGGGGGAGACCCAGTACTTC	.	TRBD2	TRBV5-1	TRBJ2-5
CASSSSGDDNEQFF	TGCGCCAGCAGCTCTAGCGGCGACGACAATGAGCAGTTCTTC	few	TRBD2	TRBV5-1	TRBJ2-1
CASSYRADQETQYF	TGTGCCAGCAGTTACCGGGCAGACCAAGAGACCCAGTACTTC	.	.	TRBV6-5	TRBJ2-5
CAWRNPSYEQYF	TGTGCCTGGAGGAACCCGTCCTACGAGCAGTACTTC	.	.	TRBV30	TRBJ2-7
CASSFKGEGNIQYF	TGTGCCAGCTCTTTCAAGGGGGAGGGAAACATTCAGTACTTC	.	.	TRBV9	TRBJ2-4
CASSLAVGSYGYTF	TGTGCCAGCAGCTTGGCGGTGGGTAGCTATGGCTACACCTTC	.	.	TRBV5-6	TRBJ1-2
CASSSGRQGHTF	TGTGCCAGCAGCTCCGGACGACAGGGCCATACCTTC	.	TRBD1	TRBV7-3	TRBJ1-2
CASSLGTPGEAQHF	TGTGCCAGCAGTTTGGGGACACCAGGGGAGGCCCAGCATTTT	.	.	TRBV6-5	TRBJ1-5
CASSWGESTEAFF	TGTGCCAGCAGCTGGGGGGAGAGTACTGAAGCTTTCTTT	once	.	TRBV11-3	TRBJ1-1